Presented here are 22 T cell receptor beta chains from one specimen sequenced in a study of beta chain features in type 1 diabetes. Expressed TCRB transcripts were sequenced, since all the RNA that had been isolated was reverse transcribed. The assay was immunoSEQ multiplex PCR, and TCRdb's table has in-frame clones only and misses some. The top ten clones hold 0.02% to 0.03% of a sample with 970,000 or so clones, about a sixth of them seen once. Sample: naive CD4+ T cells from blood. The receptors originated from a woman younger than 35 in good health.

The chain links TRBV6-5 to TRBJ1-2; TRBD1 might be the D (5 bases). Trimming pared 8 bases from V and 8 bases from J, leaving 15 bases between. This CDR3 contains 12 residues. Germline CDR1 is MNHEY and CDR2 is SVGAGI. The CDR3 DNA reads as TGTGCCAGCGCGGACACCCCGGGGGGCTACACCTTC. This encodes CASADTPGGYTF.

Only a few counts were recorded for this clone. This chain joins TRBV5-4 and TRBJ2-3, with 8 bases that match TRBD1. Germline V gives CDR1 SGHNT, CDR2 YYREEE (reference sequence). The J segment lost 5 bases and the V segment lost 6 bases, leaving 8 bases of the junction unmatched. The CDR3 loop spans 14 amino acids. DNA for the CDR3: TGTGCCAGCACCCTATCAGGGGGCCTAGATACGCAGTATTTT. It translates to CASTLSGGLDTQYF.

This clone was seen only a few times. Written as DNA, the CDR3 is TGTGCCAGCAGCTTCATCCAGAACGAGCAGTACTTC. Encoded protein: CASSFIQNEQYF. V gene TRBV7-9 combines with J gene TRBJ2-7; no clear D. Trimming removed 3 bases from V and 5 bases from J, with 8 bases in between. This CDR3 is 12 amino acids long. The germline V gene encodes CDR1 SEHNR and CDR2 FQNEAQ (reference sequence).

Worth noting for this clone: At one boundary the junction diverges from the germline segment, which might be a read error. This rearrangement joins TRBV7-2 to TRBJ2-2; 13 bases map to TRBD2. The CDR3 totals 16 residues. CDR1 and CDR2 (germline): SGHTA, FQGNSA. CDR3 loop: CASSWTSGRGTGEPFF. As DNA, the CDR3 is TGTGCCAGCAGCTGGACTAGCGGGAGAGGGACCGGGGAGCCGTTTTTT.

V and J are TRBV27 and TRBJ2-1, with 8 positions matching TRBD2. V shed 3 bases and J 9 bases; nucleotides not matched to a gene: 7. Germline V lookup: CDR1 MNHEY, CDR2 SMNVEV (reference sequence). This CDR3 region has 14 residues. The CDR3 region is CASSFGLAGGEQFF. In nucleotides, the CDR3 is TGTGCCAGCAGTTTTGGGCTAGCGGGCGGTGAGCAGTTCTTC.

The CDR3 DNA sequence: TGTGCCAGCGGGGGACACTCTGGAAACACCATATATTTT. It translates to CASGGHSGNTIYF. V usage is TRBV2 and J usage is TRBJ1-3, with D maybe TRBD1 (6 bases). The germline V gene encodes CDR1 SNHLY and CDR2 FYNNEI. This CDR3 is built from 13 residues. V lost 8 bases to trimming and J lost 0 bases, with 8 bases between them.

This clone has more than one count but fewer than ten. This sequence joins TRBV2 and TRBJ2-7; the D call may be TRBD1 or TRBD2 (5 bases each). The CDR3 totals 13 residues. The germline V gene has CDR1 SNHLY and CDR2 FYNNEI. Between the trimmed V and J ends, which lost 5 bases and 2 bases, there was a span of 10 bases. CDR3 amino acids: CASSPRGPYEQYF. CDR3 bases: TGTGCCAGCAGTCCGAGGGGCCCCTACGAGCAGTACTTC.

The chain links TRBV7-3 to TRBJ2-5, with D possibly being TRBD1 (7 bases). Trimming removed 5 bases from V and 5 bases from J, with 15 bases in between. Germline CDR1 and CDR2: SGHTA and FQGTGA. This CDR3 contains 14 residues. CDR3 residues: CASSRGGAGETQYF. The CDR3 DNA sequence: TGTGCCAGCAGCCGAGGGGGCGCGGGGGAGACCCAGTACTTC.

This clone was observed a few times. The rearrangement uses TRBV29-1 and TRBJ2-7, with D tentatively TRBD1 (5 bases). Trimming left V 4 bases short and J 2 bases short, with 12 bases between. Germline values: CDR1 SQVTM, CDR2 ANQGSEA. CDR3 length equals 13 residues. CDR3 in amino acids: CSVGGDIAYEQYF. CDR3 nucleotide sequence: TGCAGCGTTGGGGGCGACATCGCCTACGAGCAGTACTTC.

The genes are TRBV25-1 and TRBJ2-1; 8 bases are shared with TRBD1. The CDR3 has 13 residues. Germline V CDR1 and CDR2: MGHDK, SYGVNS. Trimming cost V 3 bases and J 7 bases; bases outside gene matches: 2. In DNA form, the CDR3 reads TGTGCCAGCAGTGACTACAGGGGGAATGAGCAGTTCTTC. Residues: CASSDYRGNEQFF.

The rearrangement joins TRBV29-1 to TRBJ2-1; D not certain. The CDR3 loop spans 15 amino acids. V lost 3 bases, J lost 10 bases, and 22 bases lay in between. Germline CDR1 reads SQVTM; CDR2 reads ANQGSEA. As DNA, the CDR3 is TGCAGCGTTGAGGCTACTGGGTCCGCCGCTCCAGAGCAGTTCTTC. This sequence encodes CSVEATGSAAPEQFF.

About this clone: Other DNA sequences from this sample encode an identical CDR3 as well. The chain joins TRBV9 to TRBJ2-5; D is ambiguous. The CDR3 sequence is 13 residues long. Trimming removed 1 base from V and 2 bases from J, with 6 bases in between. Germline CDR1 SGDLS, CDR2 YYNGEE. The CDR3 DNA follows: TGTGCCAGCAGCGTATCGGGTCAAGAGACCCAGTACTTC. Protein product: CASSVSGQETQYF.

This clone showed up just a few times. Other nucleotide sequences from this sample produce the same CDR3. The genes are TRBV5-1 and TRBJ1-1; D gene unclear. V lost 2 bases and J 0 bases, leaving 8 bases between the germline ends. This CDR3 spans 14 amino acids. Germline lookup yields CDR1 SGHRS and CDR2 YFSETQ. Written as DNA, the CDR3 is TGCGCCAGCAGCTTTTCGGCCCTGAACACTGAAGCTTTCTTT. Encoded protein: CASSFSALNTEAFF.

The chain combines TRBV7-2 with TRBJ1-5, with TRBD1 as a possible D gene (5 bases). Looked up from germline, CDR1 is SGHTA and CDR2 is FQGNSA. Trimming pared 5 bases from V and 9 bases from J, leaving 14 bases between. The CDR3 has 13 amino acids. CDR3 region: CASSATVVLPQHF. The CDR3 DNA follows: TGTGCCAGCAGCGCGACAGTGGTTTTGCCCCAGCATTTT.

The J gene is TRBJ2-5, the V gene TRBV6-5; 10 bases map to TRBD2. Germline V gene data show CDR1 as MNHEY and CDR2 as SVGAGI. The CDR3 is 14 amino acids. Trimming took 5 bases from V and 7 from J; bases not matched to a gene: 7. The CDR3 spells CASSALAGAGTQYF. The CDR3, as DNA: TGTGCCAGCAGTGCTCTAGCGGGAGCGGGGACCCAGTACTTC.

The gene calls are TRBV4-3 and TRBJ2-2; D tentatively fits TRBD1 or TRBD2 (6 bases each). Per germline, CDR1 LGHNA and CDR2 YSLEER. CDR3 length: 16 amino acids. V lost 2 bases and J lost 6, with 16 bases in between. CDR3 nucleotides: TGCGCCAGCAGCCAAATGAGGGGGGCGACGGCCGGGGAGCTGTTTTTT. Encoded protein: CASSQMRGATAGELFF.

V usage is TRBV4-1 and J usage is TRBJ2-3, with 14 bases matching TRBD2. Germline CDR1 is MGHRA and CDR2 is YSYEKL. This CDR3 spans 19 amino acids. J lost 3 bases, V lost 3 bases, and 11 bases had no gene match. This chain's CDR3 is CASSQQRTSGRLRTDTQYF. CDR3 in DNA: TGCGCCAGCAGCCAGCAACGGACTAGCGGGAGGCTAAGGACAGATACGCAGTATTTT.

The chain employs TRBV7-2 and TRBJ2-5, with D unclear. The V and J ends lost 1 base and 2 bases respectively, with 11 bases between them. The CDR3 loop spans 15 amino acids. Per the germline V gene, CDR1 is SGHTA and CDR2 is FQGNSA. The CDR3, as DNA: TGTGCCAGCAGCTTAGTAATAGCCCCGCAAGAGACCCAGTACTTC. This gives the protein CASSLVIAPQETQYF.

This clone turned up a few times. This specimen includes other DNA sequences encoding the same CDR3. The gene calls are TRBV18 and TRBJ1-5, with a weak D call TRBD1 (5 bases). This CDR3 region has 13 residues. V was trimmed by 2 bases and J by 5 bases, leaving 7 bases between them. The germline V gene encodes CDR1 KGHSH and CDR2 LQKENI. The CDR3 sequence is CASSPSRDQPQHF. The CDR3, as DNA: TGTGCCAGCTCACCATCCAGGGATCAGCCCCAGCATTTT.

This clone showed up just once. V is TRBV7-2 and J is TRBJ2-3, with a tentative D call TRBD1 (5 bases). Deletions cut 4 bases from V and 1 base from J, with 9 bases between. This CDR3 is built from 14 residues. The germline gives CDR1 SGHTA, CDR2 FQGNSA. In nucleotides, the CDR3 is TGTGCCAGCAGCTCCGACAGACGCACAGATACGCAGTATTTT. The encoded protein is CASSSDRRTDTQYF.

J is TRBJ2-5 and V is TRBV11-2; unclear D gene. The V gene's germline CDR1 is SGHAT and CDR2 FQNNGV. Trimming stripped 5 bases from V and 1 base from J, with 20 bases between. The CDR3 is made up of 17 amino acids. CDR3 sequence: CASSPPDRSPSQETQYF. DNA of the CDR3: TGTGCCAGCAGCCCCCCTGACCGGTCACCCTCCCAAGAGACCCAGTACTTC.

A note on this clone: This specimen includes other DNA sequences encoding the same CDR3. The rearrangement uses TRBV18 and TRBJ2-7; D perhaps matches TRBD1 (5 bases). V was clipped by 6 bases and J by 3 bases, with 15 bases between them. There are 14 residues in the CDR3. CDR1 is KGHSH, CDR2 LQKENI, per germline. The CDR3 DNA follows: TGTGCCAGCTCCCCAGGGCTCGTCAGCTACGAGCAGTACTTC. It codes for CASSPGLVSYEQYF.